Below are 5 T cell receptor beta chains sequenced from a single sample in a study of T cell clones after liver transplantation (dated by TCRdb to between 2018 and 2021). The receptor library was made with the immunoSEQ multiplex PCR assay. Held by TCRdb, this immuneACCESS table contains in-frame sequences only and omits some clones. Under half of the omission traces to an unresolved V gene where checked; the cause of the rest is unknown. In this sample the table shows 7,500 to 10,000 clones, about 78% of which occur a single time. Approximately 60% of the sample is in the top ten clones. The material was CD8+ T cells from blood, obtained at the 22-month timepoint. The receptor source for this set is a human patient who received a liver transplant. After a transplant, some T cells may be of graft donor origin.

The V call is TRBV30, the J call TRBJ2-2; TRBD1 aligns across 7 bases. Germline CDR1 reads GTSNPN; CDR2 reads SVGIG (reference sequence). V gave up 2 bases and J gave up 6 bases; unmatched junction bases: 9. The CDR3 loop spans 15 amino acids. CDR3 region: CAWSPTGRWAGELFF. The CDR3, as DNA: TGTGCCTGGAGTCCGACAGGGCGTTGGGCCGGGGAGCTGTTTTTT.

The rearrangement uses TRBV27 and TRBJ2-3; a weak D match, TRBD1 (6 bases). The CDR3 is 15 residues long. Trimming left V 1 base short and J 3 bases short, with 11 bases between. From germline, CDR1 is MNHEY and CDR2 SMNVEV (reference sequence). The CDR3 coding sequence is TGTGCCAGCAGTTTATGGACAGTGGGGACAGATACGCAGTATTTT. This translates into CASSLWTVGTDTQYF.

A few counts support this clone. This rearrangement joins TRBV6-5 to TRBJ2-1; TRBD2 is a possible D gene (6 bases). CDR1 and CDR2 from the germline V gene are MNHEY and SVGAGI. CDR3 size: 14 residues. V was pared by 5 bases and J by 4 bases, with 12 bases between. The CDR3, as DNA: TGTGCCAGCAGTCGCCGGGAGAGTTACAATGAGCAGTTCTTC. Protein sequence: CASSRRESYNEQFF.

The V gene is TRBV2, the J gene TRBJ2-7; no firm D call. CDR1 is SNHLY, CDR2 FYNNEI, per germline. Deletions cut 6 bases from V and 0 bases from J, with 15 bases between. This CDR3 spans 15 amino acids. CDR3 DNA sequence: TGTGCCAGCAGGACGGCGCCAGCGAGCTCCTACGAGCAGTACTTC. Its translation is CASRTAPASSYEQYF. The full variable domain, in which reference TRBV2 and TRBJ2-7 provide the parts outside the CDR3, is EPEVTQTPSHQVTQMGQEVILRCVPISNHLYFYWYRQILGQKVEFLVSFYNNEISEKSEIFDDQFSVERPDGSNFTLKIRSTKLEDSAMYFCASRTAPASSYEQYFGPGTRLTVT.

The chain has TRBV7-9 and TRBJ2-7, with 7 bases matching TRBD1. This CDR3 is built from 16 residues. Trimming at V came to 1 base and at J to 2 bases, leaving 8 bases not matched to a gene. Germline values: CDR1 SEHNR, CDR2 FQNEAQ (reference sequence). The CDR3 bases are TGTGCCAGCAGCTTAGTAAAAGGGGGCTTTACCTACGAGCAGTACTTC. Its translation is CASSLVKGGFTYEQYF. The variable domain in full, completed from reference TRBV7-9 and TRBJ2-7, reads DTGVSQNPRHKITKRGQNVTFRCDPISEHNRLYWYRQTLGQGPEFLTYFQNEAQLEKSRLLSDRFSAERPKGSFSTLEIQRTEQGDSAMYLCASSLVKGGFTYEQYFGPGTRLTVT.